A selection of T cell receptor beta chains follows, all from one sample in a study of OX40 agonist ivuxolimab in advanced cancers. The repertoire was sequenced with immunoSEQ multiplex PCR; TCRdb's copy has only in-frame clones and lacks some. Of just over 7,500 clones listed, just over 85% are singletons. Source: CD4+ or CD8+ T cells sorted from blood, taken in a trial of the OX40 agonist ivuxolimab. These TCRs come from an adult with an advanced solid tumor such as melanoma, head and neck, liver or kidney cancer. Both conserved end residues are part of each CDR3. A D gene is named only where the DNA matches it firmly. Expanded clones get a size class; other rows say once, few or many, or leave the size out.

>TRBV5-4|NA|NA|TRBJ2-2
TGTGCCAGCAGCCCGGCGGAGCGTTTCAACACCGGGGAGCTGTTTTTT
CASSPAERFNTGELFF
>TRBV30|NA|TRBD1|TRBJ1-2
TGTGCCGGCTACAGGGGGAACTATGGCTACACCTTC
CAGYRGNYGYTF
>TRBV6-5|NA|TRBD1|TRBJ1-5
TGTGCCAGCAGTTCAGACAGGGTTCAGCCCCAGCATTTT
CASSSDRVQPQHF
>TRBV7-2|NA|NA|TRBJ1-4
TGTGCCAGCAGCTTAGTAGGGGCGCGTGAAAAACTGTTTTTT
CASSLVGAREKLFF
>TRBV29-1|NA|NA|TRBJ2-3
TGCAGCGTTGCCAGCGCAGATACGCAGTATTTT
CSVASADTQYF
>TRBV11-2|NA|NA|TRBJ2-1
TGTGCCAGCAGCCCAGACCGGGGCGAGCAGTTCTTC
CASSPDRGEQFF
>TRBV19|NA|NA|TRBJ1-6
TGTGCCAGTAGTCGGGCGGCGGATAATTCACCCCTCCACTTT
CASSRAADNSPLHF
>TRBV28|NA|TRBD1|TRBJ2-3
TGTGCCAGCAGTTTGGGGGGGACAGGGGTAGATACGCAGTATTTT
CASSLGGTGVDTQYF
>TRBV4-2|NA|NA|TRBJ2-1
TGTGCCAGCAGCCAACGAGGACGGCAGTACAATGAGCAGTTCTTC
CASSQRGRQYNEQFF
>TRBV28|NA|NA|TRBJ2-3
TGTGCCAGCACGGACAGCCACAATACGCAGTATTTT
CASTDSHNTQYF
>TRBV5-4|once|NA|TRBJ1-3
TGTGCCAGCAGCTTGGGGACAGTAAACTCTGGAAACACCATATATTTT
CASSLGTVNSGNTIYF
>TRBV5-4|NA|NA|TRBJ2-3
TGTGCCAGCAGTACCGCCGGAGCAGATACGCAGTATTTT
CASSTAGADTQYF
>TRBV5-1|NA|TRBD1|TRBJ2-3
TGCGCCAGCAGCTTTGGAGGGACAGGGTTGACAGATACGCAGTATTTT
CASSFGGTGLTDTQYF
>TRBV4-1|once|TRBD2|TRBJ2-3
TGCGCCAGCAGCCAAGTTATCCTAGCGGCAGATACGCAGTATTTT
CASSQVILAADTQYF
>TRBV11-2|NA|NA|TRBJ2-1
TGTGCCAGCAGCTCCGGACCGCTCAATGAGCAGTTCTTC
CASSSGPLNEQFF
>TRBV11-2|few|TRBD1|TRBJ2-3
TGTGCCAGCAGCCCCTGGACAGGGGGGGATACGCAGTATTTT
CASSPWTGGDTQYF
>TRBV2|NA|NA|TRBJ2-1
TGTGCCAGCAGTGACACCTATTTCACCGACAATGAGCAGTTCTTC
CASSDTYFTDNEQFF
>TRBV20-1|NA|NA|TRBJ2-5
TGCAGTGCTAGAGAGGCCGCGCGATGGTACTTC
CSAREAARWYF
>TRBV7-2|NA|TRBD1|TRBJ2-2
TGTGCCAGCAGCCCCCGACAGGGTTATTCCGGGGAGCTGTTTTTT
CASSPRQGYSGELFF
>TRBV7-8|NA|NA|TRBJ1-6
TGTGCCAGCAGCTTTAGGGGCTCCTATAATTCACCCCTCCACTTT
CASSFRGSYNSPLHF
>TRBV11-1|NA|NA|TRBJ2-1
TGTGCCAGCAGCTTATCCGGCATAAGTGGCTACAATGAGCAGTTCTTC
CASSLSGISGYNEQFF
>TRBV27|NA|TRBD1|TRBJ1-2
TGTGCCAGCAGTTGGGGGGACAGAGGCGGCTACACCTTC
CASSWGDRGGYTF
>TRBV18|NA|NA|TRBJ2-3
TGTGCCAGCTCACCAAGGGACTCCGGGGCAGATACGCAGTATTTT
CASSPRDSGADTQYF
>TRBV2|NA|TRBD2|TRBJ2-1
TGTGCCAGCAGTGTTGATAGCGGGAGCTACAATGAGCAGTTCTTC
CASSVDSGSYNEQFF
>TRBV4-2|few|TRBD2|TRBJ2-7
TGTGCCAGCAGCCAAGATCCCACTAGCGGGGCTTCATACGAGCAGTACTTC
CASSQDPTSGASYEQYF
>TRBV4-2|NA|TRBD2|TRBJ2-1
TGTGCCAGCAGCCGCCTAGCGGGGGAGTACAATGAGCAGTTCTTC
CASSRLAGEYNEQFF
>TRBV7-2|few|NA|TRBJ1-4
TGTGCCAGCAGCTTAGGGGGTAGGGGAGAAAAACTGTTTTTT
CASSLGGRGEKLFF
>TRBV27|once|TRBD2|TRBJ2-3
TGTGCCAGCAGTGACCCGGGACTAGAGCCCTATTTT
CASSDPGLEPYF
>TRBV7-2|few|NA|TRBJ1-1
TGTGCCAGCAGCAATGGACGGAACACTGAAGCTTTCTTT
CASSNGRNTEAFF